This TCR beta chain stems from a study of T cell repertoires in ileal Crohn's disease. Time point specified: neoterminal ileum biopsy at postoperative endoscopy, about 6 months after surgery. This clone has just a few counts. Its cognate antigen is unknown. V gave up 0 bases and J gave up 4 bases; unmatched junction bases: 8. This CDR3 has 16 residues. Germline CDR1 SGDLS, CDR2 YYNGEE. Study conclusions and caveats: Within the first postoperative year, endoscopy came at median approximately 6.6 months.

Roughly 470 nanograms of biopsy DNA per sample underwent TCRB immunosequencing. Here immunoSEQ multiplex PCR was the method, and the copy in TCRdb shows in-frame clones only, minus some. Of 12,000 or so clones in the sample, 78% were seen once. This TCR was recovered from an adult with Crohn's disease. The chain carries TRBV9 and TRBJ1-1; 8 bases fit TRBD1. Sequenced: ileal tissue. This CDR3 is CASSVGSDRGITEAFF. CDR3 DNA: TGTGCCAGCAGCGTAGGGTCCGACAGGGGTATCACTGAAGCTTTCTTT.